One and the same sample provided the 2 T cell receptor beta chains below, sequenced in a study of blood T cells in healthy people across ages. The authors ran a second PCR of 7 to 11 cycles using a sample-barcoded 5' primer and a J-beta primer mix. TCRdb re-called the 5' RACE reads through MiXCR, storing one row per CDR3 protein. In the table there are some 1,800,000 distinct CDR3 sequences, approximately 40% of which are singletons. What was sequenced was blood. The receptors shown here come from a human donor in good health.

This clonotype was observed a handful of times. The chain combines TRBV7-2 with TRBJ2-3; 12 nucleotides line up with TRBD2. CDR1 is SGHTA, CDR2 FQGNSA, per germline. Trimming removed 1 base from V and 0 bases from J; junction bases left unmatched: 5. This CDR3 spans 18 amino acids. The DNA of the CDR3 is TGTGCCAGCAGCTTAGTTAGTCTAGCGGGGGGGAGCACAGATACGCAGTATTTT. Its translation is CASSLVSLAGGSTDTQYF.

The chain has TRBV20-1 and TRBJ1-5; D possibly corresponds to TRBD1 (5 bases). The CDR3 is 13 amino acids. Per germline, CDR1 DFQATT and CDR2 SNEGSKA (reference sequence). Between the trimmed V and J ends, which lost 7 bases and 8 bases, there was a span of 18 bases. This chain's CDR3 is CSVLGGGEKPQHF. CDR3 coding DNA: TGCAGTGTCCTGGGGGGAGGGGAAAAGCCCCAGCATTTT.